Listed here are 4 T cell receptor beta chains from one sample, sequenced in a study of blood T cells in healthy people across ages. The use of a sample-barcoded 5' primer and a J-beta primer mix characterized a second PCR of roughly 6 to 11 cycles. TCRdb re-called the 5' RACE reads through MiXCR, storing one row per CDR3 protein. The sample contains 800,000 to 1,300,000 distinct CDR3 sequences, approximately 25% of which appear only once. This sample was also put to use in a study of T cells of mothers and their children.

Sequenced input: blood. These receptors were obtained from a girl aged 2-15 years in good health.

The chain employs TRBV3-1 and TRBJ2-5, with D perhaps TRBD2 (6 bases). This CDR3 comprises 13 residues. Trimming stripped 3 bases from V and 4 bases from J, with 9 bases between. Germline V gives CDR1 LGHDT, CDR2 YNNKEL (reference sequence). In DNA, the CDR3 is TGTGCCAGCAGCCAGGAGGGGCGAGAGACCCAGTACTTC. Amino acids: CASSQEGRETQYF.

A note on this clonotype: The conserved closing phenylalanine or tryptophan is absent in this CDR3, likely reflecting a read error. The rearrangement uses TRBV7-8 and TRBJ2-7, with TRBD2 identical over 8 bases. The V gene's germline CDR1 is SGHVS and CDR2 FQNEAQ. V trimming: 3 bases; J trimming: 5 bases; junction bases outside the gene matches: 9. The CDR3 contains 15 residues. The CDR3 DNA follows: TGTGCCAGCAGCTTCCCGGTAGCCGGGGGGGACGAGCAGTACTTG. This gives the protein CASSFPVAGGDEQYL.

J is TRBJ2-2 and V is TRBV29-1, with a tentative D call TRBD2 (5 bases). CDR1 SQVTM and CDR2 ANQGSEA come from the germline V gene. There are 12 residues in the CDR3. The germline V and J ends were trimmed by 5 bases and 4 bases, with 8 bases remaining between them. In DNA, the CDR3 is TGCAGCGTTAACGAGGGCACCGGGGAGCTGTTTTTT. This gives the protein CSVNEGTGELFF.

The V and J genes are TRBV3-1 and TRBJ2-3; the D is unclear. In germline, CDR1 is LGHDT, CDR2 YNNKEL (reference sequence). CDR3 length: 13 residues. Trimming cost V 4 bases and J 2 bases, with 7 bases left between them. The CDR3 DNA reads TGTGCCAGCAGCCCCCAGAACACAGATACGCAGTATTTT. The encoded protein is CASSPQNTDTQYF.